This entry concerns a single T cell receptor beta chain. This receptor's antigen is unknown. No per-base quality is available; no much larger clone lies one base away. From the cysteine up to the phenylalanine, the CDR3 has a length of 14 residues. Left in the record is the CDR3 DNA by itself, 42 bases read in frame from the first base. The CDR1 and CDR2 encoded by the germline V gene (reference sequence) are SGHNT and YYREEE. Trimming takes 4 bases from V and 0 bases from J, and the germline ends sit 8 bases apart. The record originates from a study of OX40 agonist ivuxolimab in advanced cancers. Regarding the complete study: Ivuxolimab was a fully human IgG2 agonistic monoclonal antibody targeting the costimulatory receptor OX40 (CD134). Prior anti-PD-1, anti-PD-L1 or anti-CTLA-4 therapy was permitted, and checkpoint inhibitors had been received by about 44% of dose-escalation patients. A male proportion of around 81% and a mean age of 60 years, ranging from roughly 23 to 80, were recorded for the dose-escalation cohort. Intravenous ivuxolimab was administered to patients every 2 weeks at six dose levels: 0.01, 0.1, 0.3, 1.5, 3 and 10 mg/kg. Three dose-escalation patients achieved partial responses, one with hepatocellular carcinoma and two with cutaneous melanoma. The paper covers the monotherapy dose-escalation part of the phase I ivuxolimab trial, which included N ≈ 54 patients. Of the approximately 50 dose-escalation patients, hepatocellular carcinoma was present in about 20, melanoma in around 15, renal cell carcinoma in 9 and head and neck cancer in 9. Peripheral TCRbeta sequencing aimed to test whether ivuxolimab altered TCR sequence diversity and caused clonal T-cell expansion. What the research found in general, with its limitations: In the 0.1-3.0 mg/kg groups, partial responders were among the patients with the lowest normalized peripheral clonal expansion, particularly in CD8+ T cells. After ivuxolimab, expanded clones were on average more numerous among CD8+ T cells than among CD4+ T cells. Antigen specificity was not determined for the clonally expanded peripheral T cells. Low levels of normalized T-cell clonal expansion were also seen in some patients who did not respond. At doses of 0.1 to 3.0 mg/kg, clonal expansion of both CD4+ and CD8+ blood T cells was observed from baseline to week 6.

For sequencing of the TCRbeta CDR3 region, genomic DNA was extracted from the sorted cells. The immunoSEQ Assay was used for sequencing of TCRbeta CDR3 regions. TCRdb carries this immuneACCESS record with in-frame sequences only. Its versions omit some clonotypes, under half of them owing to an unresolved V gene in the studies checked, with the rest unexplained. The sample table contains roughly 100,000 clones; only one count was recorded for roughly 95% of them. 2% to 2.5% of the sample is held by the ten biggest clonotypes. Patients with a history of autoimmune disease or receiving systemic immunosuppression were excluded from the trial. Peripheral blood for TCR sequencing was drawn from every dose cohort at baseline, at cycle 4 day 1 and at cycle 7 day 1. Samples were obtained from an open-label, multicenter, first-in-human phase I dose-escalation trial of ivuxolimab. Adults with locally advanced or metastatic melanoma, renal cell, hepatocellular, or head and neck squamous cell carcinoma were enrolled in the trial. Before TCR sequencing, CD4+ T cells and CD8+ T cells were sorted from peripheral blood as separate populations.

The V and J segments used are TRBV5-4 and TRBJ2-1, with the D gene not clear enough to name. The source was CD4+ or CD8+ T cells sorted from blood, collected in a trial of the OX40 agonist ivuxolimab. The receptor's source is an adult with an advanced solid tumor such as melanoma, head and neck, liver or kidney cancer. The CDR3: CASSDTRSYNEQFF. In nucleotide form, the sequence is TGTGCCAGCAGCGACACACGCTCCTACAATGAGCAGTTCTTC. When the CDR3 is completed using the reference TRBV5-4 and TRBJ2-1 genes on either side, the full variable domain is ETGVTQSPTHLIKTRGQQVTLRCSSQSGHNTVSWYQQALGQGPQFIFQYYREEENGRGNFPPRFSGLQFPNYSSELNVNALELDDSALYLCASSDTRSYNEQFFGPGTRLTVL.